The source of this T cell receptor beta chain is a study of identical twins. Template switching, a step in the protocol, added a universal primer site, and cDNA carried unique molecular identifiers. TCRdb independently ran MiXCR on the 5' RACE reads; one entry per CDR3 protein. The data contain 420,000 or so distinct CDR3 sequences, roughly 18% of them singletons. As concerns this clonotype: Its target is not known.

The ends were cut back, 0 bases at V and 3 bases at J, with 15 bases in the middle. The germline gives CDR1 SGHNT, CDR2 YYREEE (reference sequence). There are 16 residues in the CDR3. General study results and limits: While abundant cord blood beta clonotypes carried fewer insertions, memory repertoires showed no such pattern. Where out-of-frame alpha sequences were twin-shared, they showed excess low generation probability.

This rearrangement joins TRBV5-4 to TRBJ2-5; a possible D gene is TRBD1 (6 bases). Sequenced material: naive T cells sorted from blood. The sequence came from a man in his fifties in good health. The CDR3 here is CASSLVSWGLKETQYF. CDR3 nucleotide sequence: TGTGCCAGCAGCTTGGTGAGCTGGGGGCTTAAAGAGACCCAGTACTTC.